These T cell receptor beta chains were read from a single sample in a study of cytomegalovirus exposure and HLA in healthy donors. Assay: immunoSEQ multiplex PCR; the TCRdb copy retains only in-frame clones and omits some. The sample lists fewer than 70,000 clones; roughly 96% were seen once. Source material: PBMCs. These receptors all stem from a woman younger than 35 in good health and CMV-seropositive. Both conserved end residues are part of each CDR3. Each record gives: J gene, V gene, D gene, clone size, CDR3 DNA, CDR3 protein. A D gene is named only where the DNA matches it firmly. Size is omitted from some rows. Given values are once, few, many or a class for expanded clones.

J gene: TRBJ1-5
V gene: TRBV7-8
D gene: .
clone size: .
CDR3 DNA: TGTGCCAGCAGCTTTCCAGGGGTTTGGCAGCCCCAGCATTTT
CDR3 protein: CASSFPGVWQPQHF

J gene: TRBJ2-5
V gene: TRBV4-1
D gene: TRBD1
clone size: .
CDR3 DNA: TGCGCCAGCAGCCAAGCGAAGGGGGCGAGAGGGGTGGAGACCCAGTACTTC
CDR3 protein: CASSQAKGARGVETQYF

J gene: TRBJ2-5
V gene: TRBV7-3
D gene: .
clone size: few
CDR3 DNA: TGTGCCAGCAGCTTAACTAACTCCAGGGGAGAGACCCAGTACTTC
CDR3 protein: CASSLTNSRGETQYF

J gene: TRBJ1-2
V gene: TRBV5-1
D gene: .
clone size: .
CDR3 DNA: TGCGCCAGCAGCTTGCTCGCCGGGTCCAGGGCCGACTATGGCTACACCTTC
CDR3 protein: CASSLLAGSRADYGYTF

J gene: TRBJ1-2
V gene: TRBV9
D gene: TRBD1
clone size: .
CDR3 DNA: TGTGCCAGCAGCTCAAACAGGGGGAACTATGGCTACACCTTC
CDR3 protein: CASSSNRGNYGYTF

J gene: TRBJ1-2
V gene: TRBV28
D gene: .
clone size: .
CDR3 DNA: TGTGCCAGCAGTTTAGCAGGCCTAACGGGGAAGGACTATGGCTACACCTTC
CDR3 protein: CASSLAGLTGKDYGYTF

J gene: TRBJ1-1
V gene: TRBV2
D gene: TRBD1
clone size: .
CDR3 DNA: TGTGCCAGCAGCATCCGGGACAGGGGGCGGGCTGAAGCTTTCTTT
CDR3 protein: CASSIRDRGRAEAFF

J gene: TRBJ1-5
V gene: TRBV18
D gene: .
clone size: .
CDR3 DNA: TGTGCCAGCTCACCGTTGGCAGGGAGCAATCAGCCCCAGCATTTT
CDR3 protein: CASSPLAGSNQPQHF

J gene: TRBJ2-4
V gene: TRBV27
D gene: TRBD2
clone size: .
CDR3 DNA: TGTGCCAGCAGTTGGCGAGCGGGGGTATACATTCAGTACTTC
CDR3 protein: CASSWRAGVYIQYF

J gene: TRBJ2-1
V gene: TRBV9
D gene: TRBD1
clone size: .
CDR3 DNA: TGTGCCAGCGGGACAGGGGACTACAATGAGCAGTTCTTC
CDR3 protein: CASGTGDYNEQFF

J gene: TRBJ2-3
V gene: TRBV6-9
D gene: TRBD2
clone size: .
CDR3 DNA: TGTGCCAGCATCTTATTCCCGACTAGCGGGATAAGCACAGATACGCAGTATTTT
CDR3 protein: CASILFPTSGISTDTQYF

J gene: TRBJ2-7
V gene: TRBV6-6
D gene: .
clone size: .
CDR3 DNA: TGTGCCAGCAGTCCGGACCACCTAGGACAGCCCTACGAGCAGTACTTC
CDR3 protein: CASSPDHLGQPYEQYF

J gene: TRBJ2-2
V gene: TRBV9
D gene: .
clone size: once
CDR3 DNA: TGTGCCAGCAGCGTAGCCCAGGGGAACACCGGGGAGCTGTTTTTT
CDR3 protein: CASSVAQGNTGELFF

J gene: TRBJ1-1
V gene: TRBV19
D gene: .
clone size: .
CDR3 DNA: TGTGCCAGTAGGGTACAGGGTGCGAACACTGAAGCTTTCTTT
CDR3 protein: CASRVQGANTEAFF

J gene: TRBJ1-3
V gene: TRBV2
D gene: TRBD1
clone size: .
CDR3 DNA: TGTGCCAAAAATCACAGGGGGCCTGGAAACACCATATATTTT
CDR3 protein: CAKNHRGPGNTIYF

J gene: TRBJ1-2
V gene: TRBV29-1
D gene: .
clone size: .
CDR3 DNA: TGCAGCGCCCGGACAGAGGGGGAGTATGGCTACACCTTC
CDR3 protein: CSARTEGEYGYTF

J gene: TRBJ1-4
V gene: TRBV18
D gene: .
clone size: .
CDR3 DNA: TGTGCCAGCGGGGCAGGGTTGAATGAAAAACTGTTTTTT
CDR3 protein: CASGAGLNEKLFF

J gene: TRBJ1-1
V gene: TRBV29-1
D gene: TRBD1
clone size: once
CDR3 DNA: TGCAGCGTTGGCTTGACAGGGAATGGCAACACTGAAGCTTTCTTT
CDR3 protein: CSVGLTGNGNTEAFF